This T cell receptor (delta chain) was identified in a study of gamma-delta chains in newborns, infants, children. At the level of the study: Polyclonal expansion of innate γδ T cells after birth follows microbial exposure.

TCRdb re-processed the reads using CATT. This sample has over a thousand delta-chain clones; over 2.5% occur once, and the top ten carry roughly 17%. Between the trimmed V and J ends, which lost 0 bases and 0 bases, there was a span of 13 bases. Germline lookup yields CDR1 GEAIGNYY and CDR2 EKD. The CDR3 runs to 16 residues. Relative to its sample, this clone is large. The specimen was blood. This TCR was recovered from a child who was a newborn, infant or young child, either healthy, febrile or measles-vaccinated (not recorded which). This chain uses TRDV2 with TRDJ1, with D possibly TRDD3 on 5 matching bases. The CDR3 is CACDTVGDKYTDKLIF. In DNA form, the CDR3 reads TGTGCCTGTGACACCGTCGGGGACAAGTACACCGATAAACTCATCTTT.